This T cell receptor beta chain was identified during a study of blood T cells in healthy people across ages. The study, taken as a whole, reports: Older age coincided with a roughly linear decline in TCR beta diversity per million T cells. Leaving the PBMCs unsorted stopped any conclusive comparison of naive versus antigen-experienced cells.

Isolation of PBMCs gave at least 7 million cells per sample. Total RNA was isolated from each sample in quantities of at least 5 micrograms. The authors ran a second PCR of 7 to 11 cycles using a sample-barcoded 5' primer and a J-beta primer mix. TCRdb re-called the 5' RACE reads through MiXCR, storing one row per CDR3 protein. The sample consists of 950,000 to 1,200,000 distinct CDR3 sequences, roughly two fifths of them appearing once. CDR1 and CDR2 (germline): MGHRA, YSYEKL. The CDR3 is 15 residues long. V dropped 0 bases and J dropped 2 bases, with 11 bases sitting between them. Concerning this clonotype itself: Antigen specificity is unknown.

Sequencing was done on a sample of blood. V is TRBV4-1 and J is TRBJ2-7, with D possibly being TRBD1 or TRBD2 (7 bases each). The TCR was taken from a young man in good health. The CDR3 DNA reads TGCGCCAGCAGCCAAGAAGCAGGGGGGGCCTACGAGCAGTACTTC. This codes for CASSQEAGGAYEQYF.